The following is a T cell receptor beta chain sequence with its context. The CDR3 extends over 12 amino acids. V was cut by 1 base and J by 7 bases, with 7 bases left in between. Germline assignment: CDR1 LGHDT and CDR2 YNNKEL (reference sequence). This specimen comes from a study of blood T cell repertoires in COVID-19. Study members were between roughly 18 and 90 years old and lived in around 24 US regions. What the recovered Cohort 3 donors had was two negative PCRs, clearance, or symptom resolution. Authors' methods: Researchers report that nucleated cell counts were estimated from reference gene primer amplification. The repertoire was sequenced with immunoSEQ multiplex PCR; TCRdb's copy has only in-frame clones and lacks some. V and J calls and clone size follow that table, whereas D and trimming were derived from the DNA. In the table there are hundreds of thousands of clones, 75% to 90% of which are singletons.

The sample consisted of PBMCs or T cells enriched from blood (not recorded which). The clonotype originates from a man aged 18 to 30 who had recovered from COVID-19. The genes are TRBV3-1 (or the pseudogene TRBV3-2) and TRBJ1-2; no clear D. CDR3 nucleotides: TGTGCCAGCAGCCAAGGTCCGGGTGGCTACACCTTC. Amino acids: CASSQGPGGYTF.